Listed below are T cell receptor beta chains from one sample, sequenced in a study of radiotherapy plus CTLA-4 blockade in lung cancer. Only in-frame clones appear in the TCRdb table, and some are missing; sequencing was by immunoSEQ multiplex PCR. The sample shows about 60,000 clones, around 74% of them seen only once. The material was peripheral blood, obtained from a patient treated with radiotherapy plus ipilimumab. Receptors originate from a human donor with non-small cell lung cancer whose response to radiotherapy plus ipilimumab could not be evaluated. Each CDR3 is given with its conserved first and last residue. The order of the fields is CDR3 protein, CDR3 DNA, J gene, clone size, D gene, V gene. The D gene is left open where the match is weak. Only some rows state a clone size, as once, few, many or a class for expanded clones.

cdr3_aa: CATGLAVTGELFF
cdr3_nt: TGTGCCACGGGACTAGCGGTCACCGGGGAGCTGTTTTTT
j_call: TRBJ2-2
clone_size: few
d_call: TRBD2
v_call: TRBV28

cdr3_aa: CASRGGGDTGELFF
cdr3_nt: TGTGCCAGCAGAGGGGGTGGGGACACCGGGGAGCTGTTTTTT
j_call: TRBJ2-2
clone_size: few
d_call: -
v_call: TRBV2

cdr3_aa: CASSQDDAGLGGYTF
cdr3_nt: TGCGCCAGCAGCCAAGATGATGCGGGCCTTGGAGGCTACACCTTC
j_call: TRBJ1-2
clone_size: -
d_call: -
v_call: TRBV4-1

cdr3_aa: CASSYEGNTYEQYF
cdr3_nt: TGTGCCAGCAGTTACGAGGGAAATACCTACGAGCAGTACTTC
j_call: TRBJ2-7
clone_size: -
d_call: -
v_call: TRBV6-6

cdr3_aa: CASSPWVRAGPSF
cdr3_nt: TGTGCCAGCAGCCCCTGGGTCAGGGCGGGGCCCAGCTTC
j_call: TRBJ2-7
clone_size: -
d_call: -
v_call: TRBV27

cdr3_aa: CASSHRKDRRFLYGYTF
cdr3_nt: TGCGCCAGCAGTCACCGAAAGGACAGGCGATTTCTCTATGGCTACACCTTC
j_call: TRBJ1-2
clone_size: -
d_call: TRBD1
v_call: TRBV23-1

cdr3_aa: CASSLFETSNSPLHF
cdr3_nt: TGTGCCAGCAGCCTTTTCGAGACAAGCAATTCACCCCTCCACTTT
j_call: TRBJ1-6
clone_size: -
d_call: -
v_call: TRBV6-8

cdr3_aa: CASSFRGLSTDTQYF
cdr3_nt: TGTGCCAGCAGTTTTCGAGGACTTTCCACAGATACGCAGTATTTT
j_call: TRBJ2-3
clone_size: -
d_call: -
v_call: TRBV27

cdr3_aa: CASSPGGSSNEQFF
cdr3_nt: TGCGCCAGCAGCCCCGGGGGGTCTAGTAATGAGCAGTTCTTC
j_call: TRBJ2-1
clone_size: -
d_call: TRBD2
v_call: TRBV5-1

cdr3_aa: CASSPGAFTDTQYF
cdr3_nt: TGTGCCAGCTCACCAGGGGCCTTCACAGATACGCAGTATTTT
j_call: TRBJ2-3
clone_size: -
d_call: -
v_call: TRBV18

cdr3_aa: CSAVDTPGETQYF
cdr3_nt: TGCAGCGCCGTGGACACCCCAGGGGAGACCCAGTACTTC
j_call: TRBJ2-5
clone_size: -
d_call: -
v_call: TRBV29-1

cdr3_aa: CASSYRDMDTQYF
cdr3_nt: TGTGCCAGCTCATACAGGGATATGGATACGCAGTATTTT
j_call: TRBJ2-3
clone_size: -
d_call: -
v_call: TRBV18

cdr3_aa: CASSSLGGLVTYNEQFF
cdr3_nt: TGTGCCAGCAGCTCATTAGGGGGTTTGGTAACCTACAATGAGCAGTTCTTC
j_call: TRBJ2-1
clone_size: -
d_call: -
v_call: TRBV5-6

cdr3_aa: CASTTTWGGNQPQHF
cdr3_nt: TGTGCCAGTACAACCACGTGGGGGGGCAATCAGCCCCAGCATTTT
j_call: TRBJ1-5
clone_size: -
d_call: -
v_call: TRBV28

cdr3_aa: CASSLLAGNTEAFF
cdr3_nt: TGCGCCAGCAGCTTGCTCGCGGGGAACACTGAAGCTTTCTTT
j_call: TRBJ1-1
clone_size: -
d_call: -
v_call: TRBV5-1

cdr3_aa: CASTELNTEAFF
cdr3_nt: TGTGCCAGCACCGAGTTGAACACTGAAGCTTTCTTT
j_call: TRBJ1-1
clone_size: -
d_call: -
v_call: TRBV6-5

cdr3_aa: CASSPPGGPWSEQFF
cdr3_nt: TGTGCCAGCTCACCACCGGGGGGGCCATGGTCTGAGCAGTTCTTC
j_call: TRBJ2-1
clone_size: -
d_call: -
v_call: TRBV18

cdr3_aa: CAWSGGDGVKLFF
cdr3_nt: TGTGCCTGGAGTGGGGGGGATGGCGTAAAACTGTTTTTT
j_call: TRBJ1-4
clone_size: -
d_call: -
v_call: TRBV30

cdr3_aa: CASSLYQETQYF
cdr3_nt: TGTGCCAGCAGCCTATACCAAGAGACCCAGTACTTC
j_call: TRBJ2-5
clone_size: -
d_call: -
v_call: TRBV7-2

cdr3_aa: CASSPWTGGAGEAFF
cdr3_nt: TGTGCCAGCAGCCCCTGGACAGGGGGCGCCGGTGAAGCTTTCTTT
j_call: TRBJ1-1
clone_size: -
d_call: TRBD1
v_call: TRBV7-2

cdr3_aa: CASSIGVSGANVLTF
cdr3_nt: TGTGCCAGTAGTATCGGGGTCTCTGGGGCCAACGTCCTGACTTTC
j_call: TRBJ2-6
clone_size: -
d_call: -
v_call: TRBV19

cdr3_aa: CASSLFQGAGSKAQYF
cdr3_nt: TGTGCCAGCAGTTTATTTCAGGGGGCGGGAAGCAAGGCCCAGTACTTC
j_call: TRBJ2-5
clone_size: -
d_call: TRBD1
v_call: TRBV28

cdr3_aa: CASGTGTLTNYGYTF
cdr3_nt: TGCGCCAGCGGAACCGGGACACTGACTAACTATGGCTACACCTTC
j_call: TRBJ1-2
clone_size: few
d_call: -
v_call: TRBV10-2

cdr3_aa: CASSFSTSGGGEQYF
cdr3_nt: TGTGCCAGCAGCTTCTCGACTAGCGGGGGAGGCGAGCAGTACTTC
j_call: TRBJ2-7
clone_size: few
d_call: TRBD2
v_call: TRBV5-7

cdr3_aa: CAISSGTVSPDTQYF
cdr3_nt: TGTGCCATCAGTTCCGGGACAGTTAGTCCAGATACGCAGTATTTT
j_call: TRBJ2-3
clone_size: -
d_call: TRBD1
v_call: TRBV10-3

cdr3_aa: CASSLGQANYGYTF
cdr3_nt: TGTGCCAGTAGTCTCGGACAGGCCAACTATGGCTACACCTTC
j_call: TRBJ1-2
clone_size: few
d_call: TRBD1
v_call: TRBV19

cdr3_aa: CASTVRDTRYEQYF
cdr3_nt: TGCGCCAGCACCGTCCGGGACACCCGCTACGAGCAGTACTTC
j_call: TRBJ2-7
clone_size: -
d_call: -
v_call: TRBV10-2

cdr3_aa: CASSDSGAEQYF
cdr3_nt: TGTGCCAGCTCCGACTCAGGGGCCGAGCAGTACTTC
j_call: TRBJ2-7
clone_size: many
d_call: -
v_call: TRBV18

cdr3_aa: CASSVQGAANYGYTF
cdr3_nt: TGTGCCAGCAGTGTACAGGGGGCGGCTAACTATGGCTACACCTTC
j_call: TRBJ1-2
clone_size: -
d_call: TRBD1
v_call: TRBV6-6

cdr3_aa: CASSQEWTGARNQPQHF
cdr3_nt: TGCGCCAGCAGCCAAGAGTGGACAGGCGCCCGAAATCAGCCCCAGCATTTT
j_call: TRBJ1-5
clone_size: -
d_call: TRBD1
v_call: TRBV4-3

cdr3_aa: CASSLVSRPGVNTEAFF
cdr3_nt: TGTGCCAGCAGCTTAGTATCCCGGCCGGGAGTGAACACTGAAGCTTTCTTT
j_call: TRBJ1-1
clone_size: -
d_call: -
v_call: TRBV7-2

cdr3_aa: CASSPQPGQAFF
cdr3_nt: TGTGCCAGCTCACCACAGCCAGGGCAAGCTTTCTTT
j_call: TRBJ1-1
clone_size: -
d_call: -
v_call: TRBV18

cdr3_aa: CASSLRDPGELFF
cdr3_nt: TGTGCCAGCAGCTTAAGAGATCCCGGGGAGCTGTTTTTT
j_call: TRBJ2-2
clone_size: -
d_call: -
v_call: TRBV11-3

cdr3_aa: CASSLVYRGRTGELFF
cdr3_nt: TGCGCCAGCAGCTTGGTGTATAGGGGGCGCACCGGGGAGCTGTTTTTT
j_call: TRBJ2-2
clone_size: -
d_call: TRBD1
v_call: TRBV5-1

cdr3_aa: CASSDWTGSYNEQFF
cdr3_nt: TGCGCCAGCAGTGACTGGACAGGGTCCTACAATGAGCAGTTCTTC
j_call: TRBJ2-1
clone_size: -
d_call: TRBD1
v_call: TRBV10-2

cdr3_aa: CASSLTGDEQYF
cdr3_nt: TGTGCCAGCAGTTTGACAGGGGACGAGCAGTACTTC
j_call: TRBJ2-7
clone_size: -
d_call: TRBD1
v_call: TRBV27

cdr3_aa: CASSVGQVDSPLHF
cdr3_nt: TGTGCCAGCAGCGTAGGACAGGTCGATTCACCCCTCCACTTT
j_call: TRBJ1-6
clone_size: -
d_call: TRBD1
v_call: TRBV6-1

cdr3_aa: CASSPSATNEKLFF
cdr3_nt: TGTGCCAGCAGCCCCTCAGCAACTAATGAAAAACTGTTTTTT
j_call: TRBJ1-4
clone_size: once
d_call: -
v_call: TRBV7-9

cdr3_aa: CASSSQGATEAFF
cdr3_nt: TGTGCCAGCAGCTCACAGGGGGCAACTGAAGCTTTCTTT
j_call: TRBJ1-1
clone_size: -
d_call: TRBD1
v_call: TRBV7-9

cdr3_aa: CASSPTGLGLSGNTIYF
cdr3_nt: TGTGCCAGCAGTCCAACAGGGCTGGGGCTTTCTGGAAACACCATATATTTT
j_call: TRBJ1-3
clone_size: medium-sized
d_call: -
v_call: TRBV28

cdr3_aa: CASSPSAGELNIQYF
cdr3_nt: TGTGCCAGCAGCCCGTCAGCGGGAGAGTTAAACATTCAGTACTTC
j_call: TRBJ2-4
clone_size: once
d_call: TRBD2
v_call: TRBV9

cdr3_aa: CASSLRGAPYEQYF
cdr3_nt: TGCGCCAGCAGCTTACGGGGGGCCCCCTACGAGCAGTACTTC
j_call: TRBJ2-7
clone_size: -
d_call: -
v_call: TRBV5-1

cdr3_aa: CASSGNREWNTEAFF
cdr3_nt: TGTGCCAGCAGTGGGAACAGGGAATGGAACACTGAAGCTTTCTTT
j_call: TRBJ1-1
clone_size: -
d_call: -
v_call: TRBV25-1

cdr3_aa: CASSSSGPGFLQETQYF
cdr3_nt: TGTGCCAGCAGCTCGAGCGGGCCAGGGTTCCTCCAAGAGACCCAGTACTTC
j_call: TRBJ2-5
clone_size: -
d_call: -
v_call: TRBV7-8

cdr3_aa: CASGNRQGGQETQYF
cdr3_nt: TGTGCCAGCGGCAATAGACAGGGGGGACAAGAGACCCAGTACTTC
j_call: TRBJ2-5
clone_size: -
d_call: TRBD1
v_call: TRBV6-5

cdr3_aa: CASTPPGGLLRRNTEAFF
cdr3_nt: TGTGCCAGCACCCCCCCGGGGGGGCTCTTACGACGGAACACTGAAGCTTTCTTT
j_call: TRBJ1-1
clone_size: -
d_call: -
v_call: TRBV5-4

cdr3_aa: CASSQGLAGTNEQFF
cdr3_nt: TGTGCCAGCAGCCAAGGACTAGCGGGGACCAATGAGCAGTTCTTC
j_call: TRBJ2-1
clone_size: -
d_call: TRBD2
v_call: TRBV7-3